This entry describes one T cell receptor beta chain. Its antigen is not known. This sample is part of a study of cytomegalovirus exposure and HLA in healthy donors. This PCR relied on a set of 60 Vbeta primers and 13 Jbeta primers. The table came from immunoSEQ multiplex PCR; TCRdb's copy has only in-frame clones and leaves some out. The data hold 150,000 to 180,000 clones, with around 83% observed a single time. Notes on the study in general: CMV serostatus was the only recorded immune exposure for donors.

The sequenced sample was PBMCs. The sequence was obtained from a woman aged 18-29 years in good health and CMV-seronegative.

CDR3 DNA sequence: TGCGCCAGCAGCGAAACGGGGTTAAGATCCTACGAGCAGTACTTC. It encodes CASSETGLRSYEQYF. V and J are TRBV5-1 and TRBJ2-7, with a tentative D call TRBD2 (5 bases). Trimming left V 4 bases short and J 1 base short, with 15 bases between. The CDR3 contains 15 residues. Germline assignment: CDR1 SGHRS and CDR2 YFSETQ.